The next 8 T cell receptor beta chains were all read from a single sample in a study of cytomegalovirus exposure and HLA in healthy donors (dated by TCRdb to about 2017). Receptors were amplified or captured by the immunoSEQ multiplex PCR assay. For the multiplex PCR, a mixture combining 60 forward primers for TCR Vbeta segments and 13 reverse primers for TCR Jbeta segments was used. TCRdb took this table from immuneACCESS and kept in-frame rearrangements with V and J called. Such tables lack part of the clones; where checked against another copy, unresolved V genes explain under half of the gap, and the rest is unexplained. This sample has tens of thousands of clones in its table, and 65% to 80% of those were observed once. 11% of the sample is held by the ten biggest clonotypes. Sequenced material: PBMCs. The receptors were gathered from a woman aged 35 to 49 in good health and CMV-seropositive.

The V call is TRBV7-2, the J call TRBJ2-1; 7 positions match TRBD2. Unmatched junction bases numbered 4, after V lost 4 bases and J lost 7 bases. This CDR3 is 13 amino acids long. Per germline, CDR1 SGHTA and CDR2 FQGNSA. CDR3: CASSSSGLNEQFF. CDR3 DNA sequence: TGTGCCAGCAGCTCTAGCGGTCTTAATGAGCAGTTCTTC.

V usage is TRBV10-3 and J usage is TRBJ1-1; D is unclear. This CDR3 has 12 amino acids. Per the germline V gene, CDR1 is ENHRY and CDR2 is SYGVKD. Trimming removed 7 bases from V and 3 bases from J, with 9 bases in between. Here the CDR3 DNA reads TGTGCCATCAAAGGGAGGGACACTGAAGCTTTCTTT. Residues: CAIKGRDTEAFF.

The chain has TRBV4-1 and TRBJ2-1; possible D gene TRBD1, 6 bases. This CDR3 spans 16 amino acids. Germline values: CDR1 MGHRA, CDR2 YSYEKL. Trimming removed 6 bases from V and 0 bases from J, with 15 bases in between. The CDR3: CASSHLGAGSYNEQFF. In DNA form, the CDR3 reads TGCGCCAGCAGTCACCTGGGGGCGGGCTCCTACAATGAGCAGTTCTTC.

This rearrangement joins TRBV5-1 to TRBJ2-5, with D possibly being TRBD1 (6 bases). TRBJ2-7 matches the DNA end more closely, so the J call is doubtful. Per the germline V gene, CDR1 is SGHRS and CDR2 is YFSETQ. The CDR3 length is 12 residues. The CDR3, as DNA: TGCGCCAGCAGCGGGACAACCTACGAGCAGTACTTC. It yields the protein CASSGTTYEQYF.

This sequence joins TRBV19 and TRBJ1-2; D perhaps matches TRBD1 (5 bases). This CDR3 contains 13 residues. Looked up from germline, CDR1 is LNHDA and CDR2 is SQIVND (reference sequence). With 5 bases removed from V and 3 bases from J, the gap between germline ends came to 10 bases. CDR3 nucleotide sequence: TGTGCCAGTAGTCAGGACAAGTACTATGGCTACACCTTC. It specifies CASSQDKYYGYTF.

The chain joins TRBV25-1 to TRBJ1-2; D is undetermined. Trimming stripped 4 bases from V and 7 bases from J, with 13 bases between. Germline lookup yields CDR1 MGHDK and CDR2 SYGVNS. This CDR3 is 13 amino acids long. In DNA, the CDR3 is TGTGCCAGCAGTGTAAGGGAGTCGGGTGGCTACACCTTC. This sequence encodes CASSVRESGGYTF.

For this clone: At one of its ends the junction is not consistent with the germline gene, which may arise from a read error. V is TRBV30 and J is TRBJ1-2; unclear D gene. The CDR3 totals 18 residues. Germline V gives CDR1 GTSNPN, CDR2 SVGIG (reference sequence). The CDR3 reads CAWSVPNGAGLFNYGYPF. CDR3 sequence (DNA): TGTGCCTGGAGTGTACCAAATGGAGCAGGACTCTTTAACTATGGCTACCCCTTC. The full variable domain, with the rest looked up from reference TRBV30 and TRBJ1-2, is SQTIHQWPATLVQPVGSPLSLECTVEGTSNPNLYWYRQAAGRGLQLLFYSVGIGQISSEVPQNLSASRPQDRQFILSSKKLLLSDSGFYLCAWSVPNGAGLFNYGYPFGSGTRLTVV.

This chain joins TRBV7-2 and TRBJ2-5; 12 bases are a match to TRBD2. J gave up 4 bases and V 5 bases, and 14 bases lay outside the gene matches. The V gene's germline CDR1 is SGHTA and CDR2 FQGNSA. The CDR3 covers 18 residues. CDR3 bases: TGTGCCAGCAGCCGGTGGGCTAGCGGGGGGGCAGTAAGAGAGACCCAGTACTTC. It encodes CASSRWASGGAVRETQYF.